The rows below give T cell receptor beta chains drawn from one sample of a study of cytomegalovirus exposure and HLA in healthy donors. Repertoires were generated with immunoSEQ multiplex PCR, while TCRdb's copy carries only in-frame clones and drops some. Of 65,000 to 85,000 clones detected, 80% to 90% appear once; the ten largest clones hold about 2.1%. Material for sequencing was PBMCs. The origin of the receptors is a woman in her 30s in good health and CMV-seronegative. CDR3s include the opening cysteine and the closing phenylalanine or tryptophan. Fields, in order: V gene, J gene, D gene, CDR3 length, clone size, CDR3 protein, CDR3 DNA. A D gene is named only where the DNA matches it firmly. Only part of the rows carry a size: once, few, many, or a class if the clone is expanded.

v_call: TRBV28; j_call: TRBJ1-5; d_call: TRBD1; cdr3_length: 18; clone_size: NA; cdr3_aa: CASSLSRDRVYSNQPQHF; cdr3_nt: TGTGCCAGCAGTTTATCCCGGGACAGGGTCTATAGCAATCAGCCCCAGCATTTT
v_call: TRBV5-5; j_call: TRBJ2-7; d_call: TRBD2; cdr3_length: 15; clone_size: NA; cdr3_aa: CASSKRTSISYEQYF; cdr3_nt: TGTGCCAGCAGTAAACGGACTAGCATATCCTACGAGCAGTACTTC
v_call: TRBV27; j_call: TRBJ2-5; d_call: TRBD2; cdr3_length: 13; clone_size: NA; cdr3_aa: CASSAPGGETQYF; cdr3_nt: TGTGCCAGCAGTGCCCCGGGAGGAGAGACCCAGTACTTC
v_call: TRBV6-1; j_call: TRBJ2-1; d_call: NA; cdr3_length: 14; clone_size: NA; cdr3_aa: CASTGLPINNEQFF; cdr3_nt: TGTGCCAGCACCGGACTCCCGATAAACAATGAGCAGTTCTTC
v_call: TRBV29-1; j_call: TRBJ1-2; d_call: NA; cdr3_length: 14; clone_size: NA; cdr3_aa: CSVEAPGRTGGYTF; cdr3_nt: TGCAGCGTTGAAGCCCCAGGGAGGACCGGTGGCTACACCTTC
v_call: TRBV5-4; j_call: TRBJ2-1; d_call: TRBD1; cdr3_length: 16; clone_size: NA; cdr3_aa: CASSPGQGLSYNEQFF; cdr3_nt: TGTGCCAGCAGCCCGGGACAGGGGCTTTCCTACAATGAGCAGTTCTTC
v_call: TRBV11-3; j_call: TRBJ2-1; d_call: NA; cdr3_length: 14; clone_size: NA; cdr3_aa: CASSPEGIYNEQFF; cdr3_nt: TGTGCCAGCAGCCCGGAGGGGATATACAATGAGCAGTTCTTC
v_call: TRBV7-6; j_call: TRBJ1-1; d_call: NA; cdr3_length: 16; clone_size: few; cdr3_aa: CASSFGFGAGNTEAFF; cdr3_nt: TGTGCCAGCAGCTTTGGTTTTGGGGCCGGGAACACTGAAGCTTTCTTT
v_call: TRBV19; j_call: TRBJ1-2; d_call: NA; cdr3_length: 14; clone_size: once; cdr3_aa: CASSEQAASYGYTF; cdr3_nt: TGTGCCAGTAGTGAACAGGCTGCTAGCTATGGCTACACCTTC
v_call: TRBV28; j_call: TRBJ1-5; d_call: NA; cdr3_length: 13; clone_size: NA; cdr3_aa: CASSYRALEPQHF; cdr3_nt: TGTGCCAGCAGTTACAGGGCCTTGGAGCCCCAGCATTTT
v_call: TRBV5-1; j_call: TRBJ2-1; d_call: TRBD2; cdr3_length: 15; clone_size: NA; cdr3_aa: CASSFLAGEKAEQFF; cdr3_nt: TGCGCCAGCAGCTTCCTAGCGGGAGAAAAAGCCGAGCAGTTCTTC
v_call: TRBV6-1; j_call: TRBJ1-2; d_call: NA; cdr3_length: 13; clone_size: NA; cdr3_aa: CASSERGIYGYTF; cdr3_nt: TGTGCCAGCAGTGAACGAGGAATTTATGGCTACACCTTC
v_call: TRBV27; j_call: TRBJ2-7; d_call: TRBD2; cdr3_length: 16; clone_size: NA; cdr3_aa: CASSSTRTSGTFEQYF; cdr3_nt: TGTGCCAGCAGTTCGACTCGGACTAGCGGGACCTTTGAGCAGTACTTC
v_call: TRBV7-2; j_call: TRBJ2-1; d_call: NA; cdr3_length: 11; clone_size: NA; cdr3_aa: CASSPYNEQFF; cdr3_nt: TGTGCCAGCAGCCCCTATAATGAGCAGTTCTTC
v_call: TRBV12-5; j_call: TRBJ1-5; d_call: NA; cdr3_length: 16; clone_size: NA; cdr3_aa: CASGLVTRKFNQPQHF; cdr3_nt: TGTGCTAGTGGTTTGGTAACACGTAAGTTCAATCAGCCCCAGCATTTT
v_call: TRBV5-1; j_call: TRBJ2-3; d_call: TRBD2; cdr3_length: 14; clone_size: NA; cdr3_aa: CASKDSGNTDTQYF; cdr3_nt: TGCGCCAGCAAAGATAGCGGGAACACAGATACGCAGTATTTT
v_call: TRBV2; j_call: TRBJ2-1; d_call: NA; cdr3_length: 16; clone_size: NA; cdr3_aa: CASRRLVGGLMNEQFF; cdr3_nt: TGTGCCAGCAGGCGACTAGTGGGAGGTTTAATGAATGAGCAGTTCTTC
v_call: TRBV7-6; j_call: TRBJ2-5; d_call: TRBD1; cdr3_length: 13; clone_size: NA; cdr3_aa: CASSQDRSGEQYF; cdr3_nt: TGTGCCAGCAGCCAGGACAGGTCCGGGGAGCAGTACTTC
v_call: TRBV7-2; j_call: TRBJ1-3; d_call: TRBD1; cdr3_length: 14; clone_size: NA; cdr3_aa: CASSTQGIGNTIYF; cdr3_nt: TGTGCCAGCAGCACACAGGGGATTGGAAACACCATATATTTT
v_call: TRBV4-3; j_call: TRBJ2-7; d_call: TRBD2; cdr3_length: 15; clone_size: NA; cdr3_aa: CASSQDPAGAYEQYF; cdr3_nt: TGCGCCAGCAGCCAAGATCCAGCGGGAGCCTACGAGCAGTACTTC
v_call: TRBV6-5; j_call: TRBJ2-7; d_call: TRBD2; cdr3_length: 15; clone_size: NA; cdr3_aa: CASSYRGGRALEQYF; cdr3_nt: TGTGCCAGCAGTTACAGGGGCGGGAGGGCCCTCGAGCAGTACTTC
v_call: TRBV28; j_call: TRBJ1-3; d_call: NA; cdr3_length: 14; clone_size: NA; cdr3_aa: CASSLGGSGNTIYF; cdr3_nt: TGTGCCAGCAGTTTGGGAGGGTCTGGAAACACCATATATTTT
v_call: TRBV6-5; j_call: TRBJ2-7; d_call: NA; cdr3_length: 13; clone_size: few; cdr3_aa: CASRQDSPYEQYF; cdr3_nt: TGTGCCAGCAGACAAGACAGTCCCTACGAGCAGTACTTC
v_call: TRBV10-3; j_call: TRBJ1-2; d_call: NA; cdr3_length: 13; clone_size: NA; cdr3_aa: CASQDSPNYGYTF; cdr3_nt: TGTGCCTCCCAAGACAGTCCTAACTATGGCTACACCTTC
v_call: TRBV6-5; j_call: TRBJ2-7; d_call: NA; cdr3_length: 15; clone_size: NA; cdr3_aa: CASTPHSGGSYEQYF; cdr3_nt: TGTGCCAGCACGCCCCATAGCGGAGGGTCCTACGAGCAGTACTTC
v_call: TRBV19; j_call: TRBJ2-1; d_call: TRBD2; cdr3_length: 18; clone_size: NA; cdr3_aa: CASSRPSSGRAPLDEQFF; cdr3_nt: TGTGCCAGTAGTAGGCCTTCGAGCGGGAGGGCCCCATTGGATGAGCAGTTCTTC
v_call: TRBV23-1; j_call: TRBJ1-1; d_call: TRBD1; cdr3_length: 12; clone_size: once; cdr3_aa: CASGTGNTEAFF; cdr3_nt: TGCGCCAGCGGGACAGGGAACACTGAAGCTTTCTTT
v_call: TRBV6-1; j_call: TRBJ1-1; d_call: NA; cdr3_length: 15; clone_size: NA; cdr3_aa: CASSVEATMNTEAFF; cdr3_nt: TGTGCCAGCAGTGTGGAGGCTACCATGAACACTGAAGCTTTCTTT
v_call: TRBV6-4; j_call: TRBJ2-7; d_call: NA; cdr3_length: 15; clone_size: NA; cdr3_aa: CASSGGGFSSYEQYF; cdr3_nt: TGTGCCAGCAGTGGAGGGGGTTTTAGCTCCTACGAGCAGTACTTC
v_call: TRBV7-9; j_call: TRBJ1-2; d_call: TRBD1; cdr3_length: 14; clone_size: once; cdr3_aa: CASSSGDSHYGYTF; cdr3_nt: TGTGCCAGCAGCTCCGGGGACAGTCACTATGGCTACACCTTC
v_call: TRBV29-1; j_call: TRBJ2-3; d_call: TRBD2; cdr3_length: 14; clone_size: NA; cdr3_aa: CSVDPSGRTDTQYF; cdr3_nt: TGCAGCGTTGATCCTAGCGGACGCACAGATACGCAGTATTTT
v_call: TRBV4-3; j_call: TRBJ2-7; d_call: NA; cdr3_length: 13; clone_size: NA; cdr3_aa: CASSQGRVYEQYF; cdr3_nt: TGCGCCAGCAGCCAAGGGCGGGTCTACGAGCAGTACTTC
v_call: TRBV19; j_call: TRBJ1-2; d_call: TRBD1; cdr3_length: 15; clone_size: NA; cdr3_aa: CASNPGGSTGYGYTF; cdr3_nt: TGTGCCAGTAACCCCGGTGGGTCGACAGGGTATGGCTACACCTTC
v_call: TRBV6-5; j_call: TRBJ2-3; d_call: TRBD2; cdr3_length: 12; clone_size: NA; cdr3_aa: CASGRGRDTQYF; cdr3_nt: TGTGCCAGCGGGAGGGGACGAGATACGCAGTATTTT
v_call: TRBV28; j_call: TRBJ1-2; d_call: NA; cdr3_length: 14; clone_size: NA; cdr3_aa: CASSLDGSLYGYTF; cdr3_nt: TGTGCCAGCAGTCTTGACGGGTCCCTTTATGGCTACACCTTC
v_call: TRBV2; j_call: TRBJ2-1; d_call: NA; cdr3_length: 14; clone_size: NA; cdr3_aa: CASRRGGASNEQFF; cdr3_nt: TGTGCCAGCAGGAGGGGGGGGGCGAGTAATGAGCAGTTCTTC
v_call: TRBV4-1; j_call: TRBJ2-7; d_call: TRBD1; cdr3_length: 15; clone_size: NA; cdr3_aa: CASSQYGQGSYEQYF; cdr3_nt: TGCGCCAGCAGCCAGTACGGACAGGGCTCCTACGAGCAGTACTTC
v_call: TRBV7-2; j_call: TRBJ1-1; d_call: NA; cdr3_length: 13; clone_size: NA; cdr3_aa: CASSQEGGAEAFF; cdr3_nt: TGTGCCAGCAGCCAAGAGGGTGGCGCTGAAGCTTTCTTT
v_call: TRBV7-3; j_call: TRBJ2-3; d_call: TRBD1; cdr3_length: 14; clone_size: NA; cdr3_aa: CASSGTGWQDTQYF; cdr3_nt: TGTGCCAGCAGCGGGACAGGGTGGCAAGATACGCAGTATTTT
v_call: TRBV30; j_call: TRBJ2-3; d_call: TRBD2; cdr3_length: 16; clone_size: NA; cdr3_aa: CAWSVKSGTRSDTQYF; cdr3_nt: TGTGCCTGGAGCGTCAAAAGCGGGACCCGCTCGGATACGCAGTATTTT
v_call: TRBV19; j_call: TRBJ2-7; d_call: TRBD2; cdr3_length: 16; clone_size: NA; cdr3_aa: CASSQTGLAGDYEQYF; cdr3_nt: TGTGCCAGTAGTCAAACCGGACTAGCGGGAGACTACGAGCAGTACTTC
v_call: TRBV5-4; j_call: TRBJ2-3; d_call: TRBD2; cdr3_length: 17; clone_size: NA; cdr3_aa: CASSPPPSGSITDTQYF; cdr3_nt: TGTGCCAGCAGCCCCCCGCCTAGCGGGTCTATCACAGATACGCAGTATTTT
v_call: TRBV5-8; j_call: TRBJ2-1; d_call: TRBD2; cdr3_length: 17; clone_size: once; cdr3_aa: CASSWGLAPRSYNEQFF; cdr3_nt: TGTGCCAGCAGCTGGGGACTAGCGCCCCGCTCCTACAATGAGCAGTTCTTC
v_call: TRBV5-4; j_call: TRBJ2-1; d_call: NA; cdr3_length: 15; clone_size: NA; cdr3_aa: CASSLGFSSYNEQFF; cdr3_nt: TGTGCCAGCAGCTTGGGCTTCAGCTCCTACAATGAGCAGTTCTTC
v_call: TRBV6-5; j_call: TRBJ2-1; d_call: TRBD2; cdr3_length: 15; clone_size: NA; cdr3_aa: CASSKLAGAYNEQFF; cdr3_nt: TGTGCCAGCAGTAAACTAGCGGGAGCTTACAATGAGCAGTTCTTC
v_call: TRBV7-2; j_call: TRBJ1-5; d_call: NA; cdr3_length: 13; clone_size: NA; cdr3_aa: CASSHGWDQPQHF; cdr3_nt: TGTGCCAGCAGCCACGGGTGGGATCAGCCCCAGCATTTT
v_call: TRBV25-1; j_call: TRBJ2-2; d_call: NA; cdr3_length: 14; clone_size: NA; cdr3_aa: CASSEGRGTGELFF; cdr3_nt: TGTGCCAGCAGTGAAGGCAGGGGCACCGGGGAGCTGTTTTTT
v_call: TRBV7-2; j_call: TRBJ1-5; d_call: TRBD1; cdr3_length: 15; clone_size: NA; cdr3_aa: CASSLATGAGQPQHF; cdr3_nt: TGTGCCAGCAGCTTAGCGACAGGGGCGGGGCAGCCCCAGCATTTT
v_call: TRBV4-1; j_call: TRBJ2-2; d_call: NA; cdr3_length: 15; clone_size: NA; cdr3_aa: CASSQEVGVPGELFF; cdr3_nt: TGCGCCAGCAGCCAAGAAGTAGGAGTCCCCGGGGAGCTGTTTTTT
v_call: TRBV4-2; j_call: TRBJ2-3; d_call: TRBD2; cdr3_length: 19; clone_size: NA; cdr3_aa: CASSLDLSTAGVSTDTQYF; cdr3_nt: TGTGCCAGCAGCCTCGACTTATCTACAGCGGGAGTTAGCACAGATACGCAGTATTTT